What follows is one TCR beta chain and its context. What it binds is unknown. The unexposed donors gave CD4+ T cells in 2011-2018, prior to COVID-19. This entry belongs to a study of CD4 T cells in relation to SARS-CoV-2 and coronaviruses. Some clones are missing from TCRdb's copy, which holds only in-frame ones; the method was immunoSEQ multiplex PCR. Among around 65,000 clones listed, about 89% were seen once. Study-wide points: No crossreactivity against non-spike viral proteins was tested here.

The sequence came from a human donor in good health. The specimen sequenced was memory CD4+ T cells from PBMCs.

This CDR3 is CASSLALLNGDEQYF. The DNA for the CDR3 is TGTGCCAGCAGCTTAGCGCTACTCAATGGGGACGAGCAGTACTTC. The genes are TRBV7-8 and TRBJ2-7; D gene unclear. The CDR3 is 15 amino acids. V lost 0 bases, J lost 5 bases, and 14 bases lay in between. Germline V CDR1 and CDR2: SGHVS, FQNEAQ.